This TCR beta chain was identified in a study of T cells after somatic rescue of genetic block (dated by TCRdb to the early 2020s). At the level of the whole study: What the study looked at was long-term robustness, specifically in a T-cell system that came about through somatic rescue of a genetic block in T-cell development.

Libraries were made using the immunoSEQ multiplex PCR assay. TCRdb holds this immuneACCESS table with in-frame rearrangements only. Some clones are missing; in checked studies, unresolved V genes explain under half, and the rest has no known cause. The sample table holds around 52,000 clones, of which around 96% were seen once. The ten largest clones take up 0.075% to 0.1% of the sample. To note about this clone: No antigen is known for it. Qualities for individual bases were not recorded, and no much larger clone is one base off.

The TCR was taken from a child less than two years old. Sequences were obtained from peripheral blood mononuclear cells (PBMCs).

The nucleotide sequence reads as follows: TGTGCCAGCAGTTTGGGCAGGGGGCTAGATACGCAGTATTTT. Its coded protein is CASSLGRGLDTQYF. The V and J genes are TRBV6-5 and TRBJ2-3, and TRBD1 aligns with 8 junction nucleotides. Taken from the germline V gene, the CDR1 and CDR2 loops are MNHEY and SVGAGI. From the cysteine through the phenylalanine, the CDR3 covers 14 amino acids. The sequence is cut down to CDR3 DNA, 42 bases in frame from base 1. V is cut back by 4 bases and J by 5 bases, with 5 bases in the junction unmatched.